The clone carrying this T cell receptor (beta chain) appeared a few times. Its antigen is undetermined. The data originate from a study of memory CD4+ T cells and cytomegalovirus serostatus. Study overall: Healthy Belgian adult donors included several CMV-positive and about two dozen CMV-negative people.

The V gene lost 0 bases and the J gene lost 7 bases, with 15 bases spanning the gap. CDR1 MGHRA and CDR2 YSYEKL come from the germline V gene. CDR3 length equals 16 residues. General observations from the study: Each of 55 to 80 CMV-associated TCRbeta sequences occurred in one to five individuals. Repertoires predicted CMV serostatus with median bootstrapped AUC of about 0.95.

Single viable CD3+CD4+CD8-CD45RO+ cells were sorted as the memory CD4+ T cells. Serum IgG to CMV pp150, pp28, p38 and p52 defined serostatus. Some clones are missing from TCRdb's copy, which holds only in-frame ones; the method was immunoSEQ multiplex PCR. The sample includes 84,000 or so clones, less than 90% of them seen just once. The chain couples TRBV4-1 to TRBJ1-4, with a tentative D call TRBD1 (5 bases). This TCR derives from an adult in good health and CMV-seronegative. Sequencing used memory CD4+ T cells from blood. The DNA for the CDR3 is TGCGCCAGCAGCCAAGATCTGGGGGATAAGAGTGAAAAACTGTTTTTT. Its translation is CASSQDLGDKSEKLFF.